The 5 T cell receptor beta chains below all came from one sample that was sequenced in a study of T cell responses to AZD1222 COVID-19 vaccine. Profiling relied on immunoSEQ multiplex PCR, and the TCRdb table lists in-frame clones only, not all of them. Found here are about 92,000 clones, approximately 91% of them singletons; the top ten hold 22%. The sequencing here drew on peripheral blood, taken on day 0 of AZD1222 vaccination. Receptors originate from an adult in good health.

The chain links TRBV9 to TRBJ2-2, with D perhaps TRBD1 (6 bases). The CDR3 length is 16 residues. V lost 4 bases and J lost 0, with 13 bases in between. The germline V gene encodes CDR1 SGDLS and CDR2 YYNGEE. The CDR3 nucleotides are TGTGCCAGCAGCCCCAGGGGTATGTCGAACACCGGGGAGCTGTTTTTT. Residues: CASSPRGMSNTGELFF. The full variable domain, rest sourced from reference TRBV9 and TRBJ2-2, is DSGVTQTPKHLITATGQRVTLRCSPRSGDLSVYWYQQSLDQGLQFLIQYYNGEERAKGNILERFSAQQFPDLHSELNLSSLELGDSALYFCASSPRGMSNTGELFFGEGSRLTVL.

This chain joins TRBV6-2 or TRBV6-3 and TRBJ2-7; D remains ambiguous. CDR1 MNHEY and CDR2 SVGEGT come from the germline V gene. This CDR3 has 11 amino acids. Trimming stripped 4 bases from V and 0 bases from J, with 1 base between. The CDR3 spells CASSFSYEQYF. CDR3 DNA sequence: TGTGCCAGCAGTTTCTCCTACGAGCAGTACTTC.

The chain couples TRBV7-2 to TRBJ2-5, with D possibly being TRBD1 or TRBD2 (6 bases each). This CDR3 spans 16 amino acids. Germline CDR1 and CDR2: SGHTA and FQGNSA. Trimming stripped 5 bases from V and 5 bases from J, with 21 bases between. The CDR3 is CASSLSLFGGGETQYF. Here the CDR3 DNA reads TGTGCCAGCAGCCTTAGTCTTTTCGGGGGCGGGGAGACCCAGTACTTC.

Only one count was recorded for this clone. The chain joins TRBV5-1 to TRBJ1-1, with D tentatively TRBD1 (5 bases). Trimming removed 2 bases from V and 1 base from J, with 6 bases in between. CDR1 SGHRS and CDR2 YFSETQ come from the germline V gene. The CDR3 totals 13 residues. The CDR3: CASSFQGNTEAFF. CDR3 coding DNA: TGCGCCAGCAGCTTTCAGGGGAACACTGAAGCTTTCTTT.

The chain is built from TRBV15 and TRBJ1-5; D ambiguous. Germline CDR1 reads LNHNV; CDR2 reads YYDKDF (reference sequence). The length of the CDR3 is 15 residues. With 0 bases removed from V and 3 bases from J, the gap between germline ends came to 9 bases. The CDR3 sequence is CATSREAGVNQPQHF. As DNA, the CDR3 is TGTGCCACCAGCAGAGAGGCAGGAGTCAATCAGCCCCAGCATTTT.